Sequencing of this T cell receptor (beta chain) was carried out in a study of T cells in Graves' hyperthyroidism and ophthalmopathy. The CDR3 totals 14 residues. CDR1 MGHRA and CDR2 YSYEKL come from the germline V gene. Trimming stripped 1 base from V and 4 bases from J, with 11 bases between. From RNA transcripts, TCR beta CDR3 regions were amplified. Researchers ran a first-round RT-PCR on the TCR CDR3 using the HTBI primer set. Each CDR3 protein gets one entry after TCRdb re-called the multiplex PCR reads with MiXCR. The sample has about 400,000 distinct CDR3 sequences; less than 20% are singletons. Calling Graves' hyperthyroidism stable meant ophthalmopathy did not progress within 18 months.

The specimen sequenced was blood. This chain connects TRBV4-1 to TRBJ2-7; D ambiguous. The TCR comes from a woman younger than 35 with Graves' hyperthyroidism. CDR3 DNA sequence: TGCGCCAGCAGCCAAGCGGCCAGTCCTTACGAGCAGTACTTC. Protein product: CASSQAASPYEQYF.